This entry describes one T cell receptor (beta chain). Its antigen is as yet unknown. The germline and genes are mouse ones. The DNA ends 1 residue before the CDR3 does, and the rest of the CDR3 is filled in from the germline J gene. CDR3 length: 14 residues. Per germline, CDR1 FNHDT and CDR2 SITEND (reference sequence). Trimming took 4 bases from V and 0 from J, leaving 8 bases between them. These data belong to a study of tissue T cells after allogeneic stem cell transplantation. Study observations and caveats: TCR repertoires tracked anatomic similarity, regardless of disease or transplant status. Across patients, clones rarely overlapped, yet motif clusters were shared tissue-specifically.

TCRdb's table, derived via immunoSEQ multiplex PCR, lists solely in-frame clones and lacks some. This sample has tens of thousands of clones, with about two thirds found just once. V usage is TRBV19 and J usage is TRBJ1-3, with D unclear. This TCR came from a female BALB/c mouse in good health. MHC haplotype of the mouse line: H2-d. Specimen: spleen. The CDR3: CASSRQISGNTLYF. The DNA read from the CDR3 is TGTGCCAGCAGTCGACAAATTTCTGGAAATACGCTCTAT.